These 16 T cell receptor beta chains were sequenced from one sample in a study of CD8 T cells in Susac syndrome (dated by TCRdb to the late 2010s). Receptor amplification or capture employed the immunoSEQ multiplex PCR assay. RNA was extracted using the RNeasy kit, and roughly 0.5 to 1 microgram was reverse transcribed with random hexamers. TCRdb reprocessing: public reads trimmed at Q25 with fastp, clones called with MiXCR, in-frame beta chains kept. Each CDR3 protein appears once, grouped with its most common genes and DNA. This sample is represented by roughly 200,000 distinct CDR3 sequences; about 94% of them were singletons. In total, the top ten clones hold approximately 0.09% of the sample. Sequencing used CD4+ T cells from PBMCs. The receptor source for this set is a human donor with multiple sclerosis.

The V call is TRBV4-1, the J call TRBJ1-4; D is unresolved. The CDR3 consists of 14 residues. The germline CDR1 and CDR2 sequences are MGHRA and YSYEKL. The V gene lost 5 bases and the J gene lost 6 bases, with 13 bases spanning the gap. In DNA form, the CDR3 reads TGCGCCAGCAGCGTGGGATCGACTTATGAAAAACTGTTTTTT. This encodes CASSVGSTYEKLFF.

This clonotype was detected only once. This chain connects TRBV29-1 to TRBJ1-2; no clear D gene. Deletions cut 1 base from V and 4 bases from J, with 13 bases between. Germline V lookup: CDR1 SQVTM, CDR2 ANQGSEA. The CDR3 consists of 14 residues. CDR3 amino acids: CSVEVRPDSYGYTF. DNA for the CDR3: TGCAGCGTTGAAGTGCGGCCAGATAGCTATGGCTACACCTTC.

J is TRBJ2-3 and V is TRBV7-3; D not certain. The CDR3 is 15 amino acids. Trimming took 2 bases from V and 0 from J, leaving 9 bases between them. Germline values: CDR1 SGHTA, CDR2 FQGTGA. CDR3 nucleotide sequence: TGTGCCAGCAGCTTATCCCGAGACAGCACAGATACGCAGTATTTT. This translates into CASSLSRDSTDTQYF.

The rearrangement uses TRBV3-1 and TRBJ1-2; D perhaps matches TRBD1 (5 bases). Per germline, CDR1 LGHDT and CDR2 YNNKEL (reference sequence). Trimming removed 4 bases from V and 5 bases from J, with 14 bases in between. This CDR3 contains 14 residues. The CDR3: CASSRPGTAYGYTF. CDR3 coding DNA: TGTGCCAGCAGCCGCCCCGGGACGGCGTATGGCTACACCTTC.

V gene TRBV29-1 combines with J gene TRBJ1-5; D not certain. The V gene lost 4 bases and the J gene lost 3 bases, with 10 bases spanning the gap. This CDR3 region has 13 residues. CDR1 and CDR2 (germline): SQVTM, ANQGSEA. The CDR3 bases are TGCAGCGTTGGAGCCGGAGCCAATCAGCCCCAGCATTTT. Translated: CSVGAGANQPQHF.

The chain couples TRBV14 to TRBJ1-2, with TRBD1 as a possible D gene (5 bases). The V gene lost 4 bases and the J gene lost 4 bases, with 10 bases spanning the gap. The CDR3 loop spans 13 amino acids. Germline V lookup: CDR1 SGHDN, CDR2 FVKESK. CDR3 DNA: TGTGCCAGCAGCCTGGGACTCTCCTATGGCTACACCTTC. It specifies CASSLGLSYGYTF.

The CDR3 sequence is CASSLLAGGYYNEQFF. CDR3 nucleotides: TGTGCCAGCAGCTTACTAGCGGGGGGCTACTACAATGAGCAGTTCTTC. V is TRBV7-2 and J is TRBJ2-1, with 11 bases lining up with TRBD2. CDR1 is SGHTA and CDR2 is FQGNSA in the germline V gene. This CDR3 has 16 residues. J was trimmed by 3 bases and V by 2 bases; bases with no gene match: 3. Complete variable domain (other parts from reference TRBV7-2 and TRBJ2-1): GAGVSQSPSNKVTEKGKDVELRCDPISGHTALYWYRQSLGQGLEFLIYFQGNSAPDKSGLPSDRFSAERTGGSVSTLTIQRTQQEDSAVYLCASSLLAGGYYNEQFFGPGTRLTVL.

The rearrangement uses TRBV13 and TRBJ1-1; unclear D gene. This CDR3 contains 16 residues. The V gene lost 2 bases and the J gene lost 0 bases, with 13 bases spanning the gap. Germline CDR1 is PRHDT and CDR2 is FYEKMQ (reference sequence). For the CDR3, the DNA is TGTGCCAGCAGCTTAAATGGATTAGGGATGAACACTGAAGCTTTCTTT. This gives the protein CASSLNGLGMNTEAFF.

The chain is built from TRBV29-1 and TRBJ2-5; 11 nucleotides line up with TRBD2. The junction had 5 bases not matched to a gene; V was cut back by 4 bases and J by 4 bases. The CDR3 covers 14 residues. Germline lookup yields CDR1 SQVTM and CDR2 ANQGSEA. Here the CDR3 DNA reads TGCAGCGTTGCCCTAGCGGGGGGCGGAGAGACCCAGTACTTC. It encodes CSVALAGGGETQYF.

CDR3 in amino acids: CASSLKDGSPLHF. The DNA of the CDR3 is TGTGCCAGCAGCCTCAAGGACGGATCACCCCTCCACTTT. V usage is TRBV5-6 and J usage is TRBJ1-6; D is ambiguous. The CDR3 is made up of 13 amino acids. Trimming took off 4 bases at V and 10 bases at J, with 12 bases between the two ends. Germline values: CDR1 SGHDT, CDR2 YYEEEE.

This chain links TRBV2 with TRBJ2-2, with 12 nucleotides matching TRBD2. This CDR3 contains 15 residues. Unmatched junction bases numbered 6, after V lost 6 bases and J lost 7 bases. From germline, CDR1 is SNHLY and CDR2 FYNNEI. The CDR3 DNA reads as TGTGCCAGCAGCCCTAGCGGGGGGGCCGGCGGGGAGCTGTTTTTT. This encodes CASSPSGGAGGELFF.

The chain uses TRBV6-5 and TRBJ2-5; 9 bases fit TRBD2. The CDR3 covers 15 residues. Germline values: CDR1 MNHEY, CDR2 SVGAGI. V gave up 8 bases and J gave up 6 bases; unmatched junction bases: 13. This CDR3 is CASGDGGGAVKTQYF. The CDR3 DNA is TGTGCCAGCGGGGATGGCGGGGGGGCCGTGAAGACCCAGTACTTC.

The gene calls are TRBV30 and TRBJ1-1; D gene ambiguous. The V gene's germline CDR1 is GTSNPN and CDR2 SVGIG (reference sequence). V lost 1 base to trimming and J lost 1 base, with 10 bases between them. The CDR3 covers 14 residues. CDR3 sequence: CAWSGKWGNTEAFF. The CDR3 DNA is TGTGCCTGGAGTGGAAAGTGGGGGAACACTGAAGCTTTCTTT.

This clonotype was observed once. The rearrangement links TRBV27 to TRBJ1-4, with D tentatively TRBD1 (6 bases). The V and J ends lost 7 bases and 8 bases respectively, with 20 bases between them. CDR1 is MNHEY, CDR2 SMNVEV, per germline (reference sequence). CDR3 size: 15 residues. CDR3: CASTQRRGGGEKLFF. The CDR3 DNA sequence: TGTGCCAGCACCCAACGGCGGGGGGGCGGAGAAAAACTGTTTTTT.

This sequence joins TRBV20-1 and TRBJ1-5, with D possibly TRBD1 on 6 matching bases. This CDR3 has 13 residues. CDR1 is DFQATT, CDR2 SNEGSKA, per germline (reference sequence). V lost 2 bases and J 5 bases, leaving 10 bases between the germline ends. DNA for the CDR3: TGCAGTGCTAGACAGGACAGATATCAGCCCCAGCATTTT. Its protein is CSARQDRYQPQHF.

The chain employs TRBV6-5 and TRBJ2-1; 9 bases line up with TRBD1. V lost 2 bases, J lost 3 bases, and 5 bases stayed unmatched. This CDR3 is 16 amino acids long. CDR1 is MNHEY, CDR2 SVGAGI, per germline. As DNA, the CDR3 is TGTGCCAGCAGTTACCGGCGACAGGGGGGCTACAATGAGCAGTTCTTC. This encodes CASSYRRQGGYNEQFF.